This TCR beta chain was identified in a study of T cell responses to AZD1222 COVID-19 vaccine. Study-level findings and limits: Spike-specific TCR breadth and depth went up after people got two AZD1222 doses. Repertoire samples came only from after the peak T cell response.

The trim removed 4 bases at V and 7 bases at J, leaving 7 bases unmatched. The CDR3 consists of 13 residues. CDR1 LNHDA and CDR2 SQIVND come from the germline V gene (reference sequence). Generated by immunoSEQ multiplex PCR, the TCRdb table keeps only in-frame clones and is missing some. Here the sample spans 120,000 or so clones, roughly 89% being singletons. Turning to this clone: Its specificity is unknown.

The V and J genes are TRBV19 and TRBJ2-7; 7 positions match TRBD2. The clonotype originates from an adult in good health. Sample: peripheral blood, taken on day 0 of AZD1222 vaccination. The CDR3, as DNA: TGTGCCAGTAGTAAGGCGGGAGTGGGTGAGCAGTACTTC. It codes for CASSKAGVGEQYF.